Below are 31 T cell receptor beta chains sequenced from a single sample in a study of blood T cell repertoires in COVID-19. Measured with immunoSEQ multiplex PCR; TCRdb has only the in-frame clones, and not every one. The table records over 110,000 clones, approximately 89% of them present only once. The sample comprised peripheral blood. These receptors all stem from a human donor in a cohort sampled during active COVID-19.

The chain couples TRBV7-3 to TRBJ2-1; 9 nucleotides align to TRBD2. The CDR3 covers 15 residues. Germline assignment: CDR1 SGHTA and CDR2 FQGTGA. J gave up 6 bases and V 2 bases, and 5 bases lay outside the gene matches. The CDR3 is CASSLEAGGGNEQFF. The CDR3, as DNA: TGTGCCAGCAGCTTAGAAGCGGGGGGCGGCAATGAGCAGTTCTTC.

This chain connects TRBV4-3 to TRBJ2-1, with TRBD1 matching over 8 bases. In germline, CDR1 is LGHNA, CDR2 YSLEER. CDR3 length equals 15 residues. With 1 base clipped from V and 7 bases from J, the junction kept 6 bases outside the gene matches. This CDR3 reads CASSQGRGLGNEQFF. As DNA, the CDR3 is TGCGCCAGCAGCCAAGGCAGGGGGCTTGGGAATGAGCAGTTCTTC.

The gene calls are TRBV5-8 and TRBJ2-5, with TRBD1 matching 9 bases. This CDR3 has 13 residues. V was clipped by 5 bases and J by 6 bases; unmatched bases: 5. Germline V CDR1 and CDR2: SGHTS, YDEGEE. CDR3 nucleotides: TGTGCCAGCAGGACGACAGGGGGACAGACCCAGTACTTC. It is translated as CASRTTGGQTQYF. Looking up the rest from reference TRBV5-8 and TRBJ2-5 gives the full variable domain: EAGVTQSPTHLIKTRGQQATLRCSPISGHTSVYWYQQALGLGLQFLLWYDEGEERNRGNFPPRFSGRQFPNYSSELNVNALELEDSALYLCASRTTGGQTQYFGPGTRLLVL.

CDR3 sequence: CASSFDRDNEQFF. As DNA, the CDR3 is TGCGCCAGCAGCTTCGACAGGGACAATGAGCAGTTCTTC. V and J are TRBV4-3 and TRBJ2-1, with 7 nucleotides matching TRBD1. J was trimmed by 5 bases and V by 5 bases; bases with no gene match: 3. This CDR3 spans 13 amino acids. CDR1 LGHNA and CDR2 YSLEER come from the germline V gene.

The table lists this clone with a few counts. V is TRBV19 and J is TRBJ1-6, with unresolved D. Germline V gives CDR1 LNHDA, CDR2 SQIVND (reference sequence). Trimming took off 1 base at V and 0 bases at J, with 4 bases between the two ends. The CDR3 is 15 amino acids. The CDR3, as DNA: TGTGCCAGTAGTATAGGGCACTCCTATAATTCACCCCTCCACTTT. It translates to CASSIGHSYNSPLHF. Based on the CDR3 plus reference TRBV19 and TRBJ1-6, the full variable domain is DGGITQSPKYLFRKEGQNVTLSCEQNLNHDAMYWYRQDPGQGLRLIYYSQIVNDFQKGDIAEGYSVSREKKESFPLTVTSAQKNPTAFYLCASSIGHSYNSPLHFGNGTRLTVT.

In its sample, this clone was seen once. The chain links TRBV2 to TRBJ1-2; the match to TRBD1 covers 7 bases. After removal of 5 bases from V and 7 bases from J, the junction contained 10 bases not matched to a gene. CDR1 and CDR2 from the germline V gene are SNHLY and FYNNEI. CDR3 length: 14 residues. The CDR3 loop is CASSKKTGSAGYTF. The CDR3, as DNA: TGTGCCAGCAGTAAAAAGACAGGGTCGGCTGGCTACACCTTC.

The chain uses TRBV6-1 and TRBJ1-6; no firm D call. Deletions cut 4 bases from V and 10 bases from J, with 23 bases between. Germline-derived CDR1 and CDR2 are MNHNS and SASEGT. This CDR3 is built from 17 residues. Here the CDR3 reads CASSANLEPTLKSPLHF. The DNA of the CDR3 is TGTGCCAGCAGTGCCAACTTGGAGCCCACACTTAAATCACCCCTCCACTTT.

The rearrangement links TRBV5-1 to TRBJ2-1; 10 bases are a match to TRBD1. This CDR3 comprises 15 residues. V lost 3 bases to trimming and J lost 7 bases; unmatched junction nucleotides: 7. Germline assignment: CDR1 SGHRS and CDR2 YFSETQ. The CDR3 DNA sequence: TGCGCCAGCAGCTCGACAGGGGGCGCAAGAAATGAGCAGTTCTTC. Translating it yields CASSSTGGARNEQFF.

V gene TRBV7-9 combines with J gene TRBJ2-5; TRBD2 might be the D (6 bases). In germline, CDR1 is SEHNR, CDR2 FQNEAQ (reference sequence). V lost 2 bases, J lost 5 bases, and 21 bases lay in between. CDR3 length: 17 residues. The DNA for the CDR3 is TGTGCCAGCAGCTTAAGCGGAGGGCTGACGAGCCGGGAGACCCAGTACTTC. Translating it yields CASSLSGGLTSRETQYF.

The chain joins TRBV2 to TRBJ1-5; D possibly corresponds to TRBD1 (5 bases). Trimming pared 4 bases from V and 4 bases from J, leaving 14 bases between. This CDR3 has 15 residues. Germline V gene lookup returns CDR1 SNHLY and CDR2 FYNNEI. CDR3 DNA sequence: TGTGCCAGCAGTGGGGGCAAGATAGGAAATCAGCCCCAGCATTTT. It translates to CASSGGKIGNQPQHF.

J is TRBJ1-4 and V is TRBV7-2, with TRBD1 identical over 9 bases. Germline-derived CDR1 and CDR2 are SGHTA and FQGNSA. The ends lost 4 bases at V and 6 bases at J; junction bases unmatched: 9. The CDR3 runs to 16 residues. CDR3 protein: CASSSTFRTGDEKLFF. For the CDR3, the DNA is TGTGCCAGCAGCTCAACCTTCAGGACAGGGGATGAAAAACTGTTTTTT.

The rearrangement joins TRBV27 to TRBJ1-2, with a tentative D call TRBD1 (6 bases). CDR3 length equals 16 residues. Trimming took 3 bases from V and 5 from J, leaving 19 bases between them. Germline CDR1 and CDR2: MNHEY and SMNVEV (reference sequence). Written as DNA, the CDR3 is TGTGCCAGCAGTTTTCTCTCCGGGGGGCTCCTATATGGCTACACCTTC. Its translation is CASSFLSGGLLYGYTF.

This chain joins TRBV30 and TRBJ2-3; D ambiguous. Looked up from germline, CDR1 is GTSNPN and CDR2 is SVGIG (reference sequence). The germline V and J ends were trimmed by 4 bases and 3 bases, with 11 bases remaining between them. CDR3 size: 13 residues. The CDR3 spells CAWTGIGTDTQYF. CDR3 nucleotides: TGTGCCTGGACAGGAATAGGTACAGATACGCAGTATTTT. The full variable domain, in which reference TRBV30 and TRBJ2-3 provide the parts outside the CDR3, is SQTIHQWPATLVQPVGSPLSLECTVEGTSNPNLYWYRQAAGRGLQLLFYSVGIGQISSEVPQNLSASRPQDRQFILSSKKLLLSDSGFYLCAWTGIGTDTQYFGPGTRLTVL.

The rearrangement uses TRBV9 and TRBJ2-2; 10 bases align to TRBD2. V lost 4 bases and J lost 6; bases outside the gene matches: 9. Germline V lookup: CDR1 SGDLS, CDR2 YYNGEE. This CDR3 spans 16 amino acids. CDR3 bases: TGTGCCAGCAGCCCCCGGGGAAGCGGGGGGGCCGGGGAGCTGTTTTTT. Amino acid sequence: CASSPRGSGGAGELFF. Filled out from reference TRBV9 and TRBJ2-2, the complete variable domain reads DSGVTQTPKHLITATGQRVTLRCSPRSGDLSVYWYQQSLDQGLQFLIQYYNGEERAKGNILERFSAQQFPDLHSELNLSSLELGDSALYFCASSPRGSGGAGELFFGEGSRLTVL.

The gene calls are TRBV7-3 and TRBJ2-5, with D perhaps matching TRBD1 (6 bases). The V and J ends lost 1 base and 5 bases respectively, with 11 bases between them. The CDR3 is 14 amino acids. CDR1 is SGHTA, CDR2 FQGTGA, per germline. The CDR3 loop is CASSLRGGRETQYF. Written as DNA, the CDR3 is TGTGCCAGCAGCTTAAGAGGGGGTAGGGAGACCCAGTACTTC.

The chain carries TRBV7-2 and TRBJ2-7, with TRBD1 matching over 8 bases. The CDR3 covers 15 residues. With 4 bases clipped from V and 2 bases from J, the junction kept 7 bases outside the gene matches. Per germline, CDR1 SGHTA and CDR2 FQGNSA. The CDR3 coding sequence is TGTGCCAGCAGCTCCAGGGGGCGGGGACCCTACGAGCAGTACTTC. Protein sequence: CASSSRGRGPYEQYF.

V is TRBV21-1 and J is TRBJ2-3; the table's D call TRBD2 went unverified against the DNA. TRBV21-1 is designated a pseudogene. There are 16 residues in the CDR3. CDR3 residues: CASSNLAGGLTDTQYF. Here the CDR3 DNA reads TGTGCCAGCAGCAATTTAGCGGGGGGCCTCACAGATACGCAGTATTTT.

This chain uses TRBV19 with TRBJ1-5, with D possibly matching TRBD1 (6 bases). Germline CDR1 is LNHDA and CDR2 is SQIVND (reference sequence). Trimming shortened V by 6 bases and J by 3 bases, and 12 bases separated the two germline ends. This CDR3 is 14 amino acids long. CDR3 protein: CASRNRENNQPQHF. The CDR3 DNA is TGTGCCAGTAGGAACAGGGAAAACAATCAGCCCCAGCATTTT. The complete variable domain, with remaining parts taken from reference TRBV19 and TRBJ1-5, reads DGGITQSPKYLFRKEGQNVTLSCEQNLNHDAMYWYRQDPGQGLRLIYYSQIVNDFQKGDIAEGYSVSREKKESFPLTVTSAQKNPTAFYLCASRNRENNQPQHFGDGTRLSIL.

The CDR3 DNA follows: TGTGCCAGCAGCTTGGTACTGGGACAGGCTACAGACGAGCAGTACTTC. Translation: CASSLVLGQATDEQYF. The J gene is TRBJ2-7, the V gene TRBV5-4; TRBD1 agrees at 8 bases. Germline values: CDR1 SGHNT, CDR2 YYREEE (reference sequence). With V trimmed by 0 bases and J by 5 bases, 10 bases remained unmatched. The CDR3 loop spans 16 amino acids.

The gene calls are TRBV5-1 and TRBJ1-1; 8 bases are shared with TRBD1. V dropped 4 bases and J dropped 3; count of bases not matched to a gene: 8. Germline V gene lookup returns CDR1 SGHRS and CDR2 YFSETQ. CDR3 length: 15 amino acids. CDR3 amino acids: CASSIPGQVYTEAFF. The CDR3, as DNA: TGCGCCAGCAGCATCCCGGGACAGGTGTACACTGAAGCTTTCTTT.

This clone was observed a handful of times. The chain carries TRBV5-1 and TRBJ1-5, with no clear D. This CDR3 is 15 amino acids long. V lost 1 base, J lost 4 bases, and 12 bases lay in between. CDR1 and CDR2 from the germline V gene are SGHRS and YFSETQ. CDR3 residues: CASSLIPNGNQPQHF. Here the CDR3 DNA reads TGCGCCAGCAGCTTGATCCCCAACGGGAATCAGCCCCAGCATTTT. The whole variable domain, remainder taken from reference TRBV5-1 and TRBJ1-5, is KAGVTQTPRYLIKTRGQQVTLSCSPISGHRSVSWYQQTPGQGLQFLFEYFSETQRNKGNFPGRFSGRQFSNSRSEMNVSTLELGDSALYLCASSLIPNGNQPQHFGDGTRLSIL.

The gene calls are TRBV7-2 and TRBJ1-1; 10 positions agree with TRBD1. CDR3 length equals 15 residues. The V segment lost 6 bases and the J segment 4 bases; nucleotides outside the gene matches: 8. The V gene's germline CDR1 is SGHTA and CDR2 FQGNSA. CDR3 nucleotides: TGTGCCAGCAGGGTAGACAGGGGGCATATCACTGAAGCTTTCTTT. Protein product: CASRVDRGHITEAFF.

In regard to this clone: A read error may account for a junction end that differs from germline. This chain uses TRBV2 with TRBJ2-4; 7 bases align to TRBD1. Germline V lookup: CDR1 SNHLY, CDR2 FYNNEI. The CDR3 has 13 amino acids. CDR3 DNA: TGTGCCAGCAGTGAAGACTCAAGGGGGCTGGGAGTTTTC. This sequence encodes CASSEDSRGLGVF.

The chain uses TRBV3-1 (or the pseudogene TRBV3-2) and TRBJ1-2; D gene uncertain. Germline CDR1 and CDR2: LGHDT and YNNKEL (reference sequence). CDR3 size: 16 residues. Trimming removed 4 bases from V and 4 bases from J, with 19 bases in between. CDR3 sequence: CASSRLAGSLAYGYTF. The CDR3 nucleotides read TGTGCCAGCAGCCGACTAGCAGGCTCACTTGCCTATGGCTACACCTTC.

V and J are TRBV6-5 and TRBJ1-1, with 7 bases that match TRBD1. The CDR3 spans 15 residues. With V trimmed by 5 bases and J by 5 bases, 11 bases remained unmatched. Per the germline V gene, CDR1 is MNHEY and CDR2 is SVGAGI. CDR3 DNA: TGTGCCAGCAGTCCAGCGGGCACAGGGGTAACTGAAGCTTTCTTT. Translation: CASSPAGTGVTEAFF.

In this sample, this clone turned up once. The chain couples TRBV4-3 to TRBJ1-4, with 7 positions matching TRBD1. Germline V gives CDR1 LGHNA, CDR2 YSLEER. The CDR3 sequence is 16 residues long. The trim removed 1 base at V and 8 bases at J, leaving 10 bases unmatched. CDR3 protein: CASSQVAQGPREKLFF. The CDR3 nucleotides read TGCGCCAGCAGCCAAGTAGCACAGGGGCCTAGAGAAAAACTGTTTTTT.

The chain is built from TRBV9 and TRBJ1-1; D unclear. This CDR3 spans 13 amino acids. Deletions cut 0 bases from V and 4 bases from J, with 7 bases between. Germline lookup yields CDR1 SGDLS and CDR2 YYNGEE. CDR3 bases: TGTGCCAGCAGCGTAGCGTCAGGCACTGAAGCTTTCTTT. It is translated as CASSVASGTEAFF.

The chain carries TRBV9 and TRBJ2-7, with D maybe TRBD1 (6 bases). Trimming removed 4 bases at V and 0 bases at J, with 17 bases between. The germline CDR1 and CDR2 sequences are SGDLS and YYNGEE. This CDR3 is 16 amino acids long. The CDR3 sequence: CASSSHRVWSSYEQYF. CDR3 bases: TGTGCCAGCAGCTCCCACAGGGTTTGGAGCTCCTACGAGCAGTACTTC.

This chain joins TRBV6-5 and TRBJ1-4, with TRBD1 matching 7 bases. CDR1 and CDR2 (germline): MNHEY, SVGAGI. V lost 1 base and J lost 7; bases outside the gene matches: 9. There are 16 residues in the CDR3. CDR3 in amino acids: CASSYYGVTGSEKLFF. The CDR3 bases are TGTGCCAGCAGTTACTATGGGGTGACAGGGAGTGAAAAACTGTTTTTT.

This clone appeared a single time. The chain combines TRBV7-2 with TRBJ2-1; TRBD2 matches 8 bases. The CDR3 totals 15 residues. J gave up 6 bases and V 5 bases, and 9 bases lay outside the gene matches. CDR1 is SGHTA, CDR2 FQGNSA, per germline. CDR3 amino acids: CASSREGWVGNEQFF. The CDR3 DNA follows: TGTGCCAGCAGCCGGGAGGGGTGGGTTGGCAATGAGCAGTTCTTC.

This clone showed up just a few times. V usage is TRBV19 and J usage is TRBJ1-6; 7 nucleotides match TRBD1. The V and J ends lost 5 bases and 5 bases, in that order; junction bases with no gene match: 3. The CDR3 runs to 14 residues. Germline-derived CDR1 and CDR2 are LNHDA and SQIVND (reference sequence). As DNA, the CDR3 is TGTGCCAGTAGTTTAACAGGGGATAATTCACCCCTCCACTTT. This encodes CASSLTGDNSPLHF.